This is a list of T cell receptor beta chains from one sample in a study of blood T cells in healthy people across ages. TCRdb analysed the 5' RACE reads with MiXCR anew, one entry per CDR3 protein. The sample carries about 730,000 distinct CDR3 sequences, approximately 43% recorded once. Sequenced: blood. These receptors were collected from a woman aged 60-75 years in good health. Each CDR3 is given with its conserved first and last residue. A D gene is named only where the DNA matches it firmly. Size is stated for part of the rows, as once, few or many counts, or as a class when the clone is expanded.

v_gene	j_gene	abundance	d_gene	CDR3aa	CDR3nt
TRBV4-2	TRBJ2-3	-	TRBD2	CASSQDSPQRGFTDTQYF	TGTGCCAGCAGCCAAGATTCCCCCCAGCGGGGGTTCACAGATACGCAGTATTTT
TRBV20-1	TRBJ2-2	-	-	CSARGSNTGELFF	TGCAGTGCGAGAGGTTCGAACACCGGGGAGCTGTTTTTT
TRBV25-1	TRBJ2-1	few	TRBD2	CASTAGGWGEQFF	TGTGCCAGCACAGCGGGGGGGTGGGGTGAGCAGTTCTTC
TRBV6-2/TRBV6-3	TRBJ2-7	many	-	CASNSRRVSPSYEQYF	TGTGCCAGCAATTCCCGGCGGGTCTCTCCCTCCTACGAGCAGTACTTC
TRBV29-1	TRBJ2-3	many	TRBD2	CSVAQAALAGLTDTQYF	TGCAGCGTTGCCCAGGCGGCCTTAGCGGGGCTAACAGATACGCAGTATTTT
TRBV9	TRBJ1-2	-	TRBD1	CASSADRDGGYTF	TGTGCCAGCAGCGCAGACAGGGATGGTGGCTACACCTTC
TRBV7-6	TRBJ2-3	-	-	CASSLARASLADTQYF	TGTGCCAGCAGCTTAGCGAGGGCTAGTCTCGCAGATACGCAGTATTTT
TRBV6-5	TRBJ2-7	many	TRBD2	CASSYSRLALSYEQYF	TGTGCCAGCAGTTACTCAAGACTAGCCCTCTCCTACGAGCAGTACTTC
TRBV24-1	TRBJ1-2	few	-	CATSDSLGGGYTF	TGTGCCACCAGTGATTCTCTAGGGGGTGGCTACACCTTC
TRBV4-3	TRBJ2-5	many	-	CASSQDYGRGGETQYF	TGCGCCAGCAGCCAAGATTATGGGAGGGGGGGAGAGACCCAGTACTTC
TRBV13	TRBJ1-4	-	-	CASSLMGAEKLFF	TGTGCCAGCAGCTTAATGGGGGCTGAAAAACTGTTTTTT
TRBV20-1	TRBJ2-3	few	TRBD2	CSASSAGADIWTDTQYF	TGCAGTGCTAGCAGCGCGGGAGCCGATATTTGGACAGATACGCAGTATTTT
TRBV5-5	TRBJ2-7	many	-	CASSRGWGDYEQYF	TGTGCCAGCAGCCGAGGATGGGGAGATTACGAGCAGTACTTC
TRBV3-1	TRBJ2-4	-	-	CASSQQGLAKNIQYF	TGTGCCAGCAGCCAGCAGGGGTTGGCCAAAAACATTCAGTACTTC
TRBV9	TRBJ2-3	few	TRBD2	CASSVEGGGRGDTQYF	TGTGCCAGCAGCGTAGAAGGCGGCGGGAGGGGCGATACGCAGTATTTT